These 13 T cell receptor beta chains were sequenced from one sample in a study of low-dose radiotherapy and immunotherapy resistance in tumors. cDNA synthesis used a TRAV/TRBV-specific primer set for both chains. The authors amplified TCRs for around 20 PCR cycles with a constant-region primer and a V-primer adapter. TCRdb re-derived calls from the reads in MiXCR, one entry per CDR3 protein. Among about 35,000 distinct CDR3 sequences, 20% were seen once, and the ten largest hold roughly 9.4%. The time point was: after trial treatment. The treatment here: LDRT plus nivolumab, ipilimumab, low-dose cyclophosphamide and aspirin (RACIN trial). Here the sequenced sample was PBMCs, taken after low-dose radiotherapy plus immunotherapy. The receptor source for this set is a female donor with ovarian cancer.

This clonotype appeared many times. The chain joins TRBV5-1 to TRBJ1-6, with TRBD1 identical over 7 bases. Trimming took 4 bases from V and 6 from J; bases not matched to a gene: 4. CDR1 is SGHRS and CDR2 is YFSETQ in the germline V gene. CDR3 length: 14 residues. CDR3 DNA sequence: TGCGCCAGCAGCGCGGGGACAGTTAATTCACCCCTCCACTTT. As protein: CASSAGTVNSPLHF.

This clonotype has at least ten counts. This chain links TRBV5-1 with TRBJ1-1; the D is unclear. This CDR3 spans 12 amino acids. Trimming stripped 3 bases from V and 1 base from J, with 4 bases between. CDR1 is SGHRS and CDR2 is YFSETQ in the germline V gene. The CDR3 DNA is TGCGCCAGCAGCTCAACGAACACTGAAGCTTTCTTT. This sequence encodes CASSSTNTEAFF.

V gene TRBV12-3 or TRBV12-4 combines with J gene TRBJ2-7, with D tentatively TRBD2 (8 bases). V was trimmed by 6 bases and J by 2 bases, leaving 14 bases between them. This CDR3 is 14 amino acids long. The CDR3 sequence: CASSSGGGAYEQYF. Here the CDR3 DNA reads TGTGCCAGCAGCTCGGGAGGGGGCGCCTACGAGCAGTACTTC.

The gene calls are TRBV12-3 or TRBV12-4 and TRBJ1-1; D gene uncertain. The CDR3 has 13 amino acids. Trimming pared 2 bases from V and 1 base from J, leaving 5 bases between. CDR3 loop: CASSLTSNTEAFF. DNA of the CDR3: TGTGCCAGCAGTTTAACCTCGAACACTGAAGCTTTCTTT.

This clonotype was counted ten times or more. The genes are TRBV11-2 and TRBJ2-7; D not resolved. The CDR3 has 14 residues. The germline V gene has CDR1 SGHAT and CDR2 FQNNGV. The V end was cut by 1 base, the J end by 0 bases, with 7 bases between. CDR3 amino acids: CASSLGPPSYEQYF. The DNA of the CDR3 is TGTGCCAGCAGCTTAGGACCCCCCTCCTACGAGCAGTACTTC.

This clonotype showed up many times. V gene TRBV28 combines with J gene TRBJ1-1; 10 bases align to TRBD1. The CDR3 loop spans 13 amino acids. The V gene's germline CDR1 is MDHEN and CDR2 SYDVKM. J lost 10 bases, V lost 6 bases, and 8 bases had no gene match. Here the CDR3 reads CASSPGTGVGAFF. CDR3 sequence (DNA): TGTGCCAGCAGCCCCGGGACAGGGGTTGGAGCTTTCTTT. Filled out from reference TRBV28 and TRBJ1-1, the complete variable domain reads DVKVTQSSRYLVKRTGEKVFLECVQDMDHENMFWYRQDPGLGLRLIYFSYDVKMKEKGDIPEGYSVSREKKERFSLILESASTNQTSMYLCASSPGTGVGAFFGQGTRLTVV.

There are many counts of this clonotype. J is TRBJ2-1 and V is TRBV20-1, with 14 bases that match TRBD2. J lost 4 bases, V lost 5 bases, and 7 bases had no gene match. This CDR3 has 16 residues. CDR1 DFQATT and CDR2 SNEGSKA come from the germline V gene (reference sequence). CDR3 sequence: CSARPGTSGGYNEQFF. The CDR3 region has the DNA TGCAGTGCTCGTCCCGGGACTAGCGGGGGTTACAATGAGCAGTTCTTC.

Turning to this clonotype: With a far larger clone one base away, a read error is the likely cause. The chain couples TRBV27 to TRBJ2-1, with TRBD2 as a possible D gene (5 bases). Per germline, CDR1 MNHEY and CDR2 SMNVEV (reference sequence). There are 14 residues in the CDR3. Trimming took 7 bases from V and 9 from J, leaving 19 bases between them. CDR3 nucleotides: TGTGCCAGCACCTCTGGACTCGTAGCGTTTGAGCAGTTCTTC. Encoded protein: CASTSGLVAFEQFF.

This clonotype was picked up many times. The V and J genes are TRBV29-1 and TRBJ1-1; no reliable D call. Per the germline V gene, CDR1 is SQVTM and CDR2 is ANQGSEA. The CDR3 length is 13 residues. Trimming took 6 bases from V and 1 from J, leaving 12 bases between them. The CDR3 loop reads CSVYRGGNTEAFF. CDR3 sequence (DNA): TGCAGCGTCTACCGGGGAGGGAACACTGAAGCTTTCTTT.

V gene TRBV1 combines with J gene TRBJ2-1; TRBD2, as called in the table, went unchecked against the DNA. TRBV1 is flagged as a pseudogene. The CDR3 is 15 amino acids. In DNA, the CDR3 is TGCGCCAGCAGCCAGACTAGCGGGATCGTAGATGAGCAGTTCTTC. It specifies CASSQTSGIVDEQFF.

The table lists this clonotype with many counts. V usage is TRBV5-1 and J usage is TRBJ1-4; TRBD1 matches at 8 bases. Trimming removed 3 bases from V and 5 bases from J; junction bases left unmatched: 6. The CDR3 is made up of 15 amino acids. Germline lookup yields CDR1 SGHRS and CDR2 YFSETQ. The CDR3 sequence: CASSSTGGRNEKLFF. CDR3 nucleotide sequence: TGCGCCAGCAGCTCTACAGGGGGAAGAAATGAAAAACTGTTTTTT.

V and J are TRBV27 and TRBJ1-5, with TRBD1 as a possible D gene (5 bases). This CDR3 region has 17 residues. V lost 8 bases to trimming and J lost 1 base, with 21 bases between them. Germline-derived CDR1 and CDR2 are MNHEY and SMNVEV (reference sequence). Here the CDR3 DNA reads TGTGCCAGCGGGGGTCCGATATGGGGACTAAGCAATCAGCCCCAGCATTTT. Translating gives CASGGPIWGLSNQPQHF.

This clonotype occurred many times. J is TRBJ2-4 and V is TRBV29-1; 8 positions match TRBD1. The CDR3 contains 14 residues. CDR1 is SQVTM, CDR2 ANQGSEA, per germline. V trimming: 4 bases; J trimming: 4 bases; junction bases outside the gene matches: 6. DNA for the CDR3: TGCAGCGTTGGGGAGGACAGGGTTAAAAACATTCAGTACTTC. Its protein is CSVGEDRVKNIQYF. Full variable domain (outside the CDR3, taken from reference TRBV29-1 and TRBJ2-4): SAVISQKPSRDICQRGTSLTIQCQVDSQVTMMFWYRQQPGQSLTLIATANQGSEATYESGFVIDKFPISRPNLTFSTLTVSNMSPEDSSIYLCSVGEDRVKNIQYFGAGTRLSVL.